Below are 13 T cell receptor beta chains sequenced from a single sample in a study of molecular identifiers for immune sequencing clone quantification. TCRdb analysed the PCR reads with MiXCR anew, one entry per CDR3 protein. The repertoire holds more than 450,000 distinct CDR3 sequences, 25% seen once, with around 0.8% in the top ten. The source material was naive CD8+ T cells from blood, with Jurkat cell RNA spiked in. The subset here: FACS-sorted CD8+CD4-CCR7+CD45RA+ naive T cells. The receptors shown here come from a human donor in good health. Some libraries in this study had Jurkat cell RNA spiked in.

The chain couples TRBV21-1 to TRBJ2-7. TRBV21-1 is marked as a pseudogene. This CDR3 has 15 amino acids. The CDR3 spells CASSISSARAYEQYF. CDR3 nucleotide sequence: TGTGCCAGCAGCATATCGTCAGCGAGAGCCTACGAGCAGTACTTC.

V is TRBV5-6 and J is TRBJ2-7; D gene ambiguous. V dropped 4 bases and J dropped 6 bases, with 8 bases sitting between them. The germline CDR1 and CDR2 sequences are SGHDT and YYEEEE. The CDR3 covers 11 residues. CDR3 in DNA: TGTGCCAGCAGCCTACGGGTCGAGCAGTACTTC. Translation gives CASSLRVEQYF.

Regarding this clonotype: A read error may be the cause here, since a much bigger clone is one base away. This chain connects TRBV25-1 to TRBJ2-7, with D perhaps matching TRBD2 (5 bases). Deletions cut 1 base from V and 6 bases from J, with 7 bases between. This CDR3 has 12 residues. The germline gives CDR1 MGHDK, CDR2 SYGVNS. The chain's CDR3 is CASSEWGAEQYF. In DNA, the CDR3 is TGTGCCAGCAGTGAATGGGGAGCCGAGCAGTACTTC.

This clonotype has just a few counts. V gene TRBV4-3 combines with J gene TRBJ2-3; D is uncertain. The CDR3 covers 12 residues. Germline-derived CDR1 and CDR2 are LGHNA and YSLEER. Between the trimmed V and J ends, which lost 2 bases and 6 bases, there was a span of 6 bases. CDR3 nucleotides: TGCGCCAGCAGCCAATTACCCGATACGCAGTATTTT. Amino acid sequence: CASSQLPDTQYF.

With regard to this clonotype: Possible read error: a much larger clone is one base away. This chain uses TRBV9 with TRBJ1-1; D is undetermined. Germline V gives CDR1 SGDLS, CDR2 YYNGEE. The CDR3 is made up of 18 amino acids. The CDR3 region is CASSDSLASVPDSTAAFF. CDR3 nucleotide sequence: TGTGCCAGCAGCGATTCCCTAGCCAGTGTTCCGGATAGCACTGCAGCTTTCTTT. The full variable domain, with the rest looked up from reference TRBV9 and TRBJ1-1, is DSGVTQTPKHLITATGQRVTLRCSPRSGDLSVYWYQQSLDQGLQFLIQYYNGEERAKGNILERFSAQQFPDLHSELNLSSLELGDSALYFCASSDSLASVPDSTAAFFGQGTRLTVV.

This chain uses TRBV7-9 with TRBJ2-7; 14 nucleotides line up with TRBD2. J gave up 2 bases and V 5 bases, and 8 bases lay outside the gene matches. The CDR3 is made up of 17 amino acids. Germline CDR1 is SEHNR and CDR2 is FQNEAQ (reference sequence). CDR3 DNA sequence: TGTGCCAGCAGCCCGACTAGCGGGAGGGAGAACCCCTACGAGCAGTACTTC. It is translated as CASSPTSGRENPYEQYF.

This clonotype showed up just a few times. The V call is TRBV11-2, the J call TRBJ1-5; tentatively, D is TRBD1 (5 bases). This CDR3 is built from 19 residues. The germline V gene encodes CDR1 SGHAT and CDR2 FQNNGV. V lost 0 bases and J 5 bases, leaving 23 bases between the germline ends. In nucleotides, the CDR3 is TGTGCCAGCAGCTTAGATGGTGGCAGGGTTTACGATTCACATCAGCCCCAGCATTTT. Translating gives CASSLDGGRVYDSHQPQHF.

This clonotype was observed a few times. The chain has TRBV5-4 and TRBJ1-1, with 7 bases matching TRBD1. The V gene end was trimmed by 1 base and the J gene end by 0 bases; junction bases not matched to a gene: 6. CDR3 length: 16 amino acids. Per germline, CDR1 SGHNT and CDR2 YYREEE (reference sequence). This CDR3 is CASSLSAGGLNTEAFF. The CDR3 region has the DNA TGTGCCAGCAGCTTGAGTGCAGGGGGGCTGAACACTGAAGCTTTCTTT.

Note on this clonotype: The junction shows a germline mismatch at one end, possibly a read error. The chain employs TRBV27 and TRBJ2-7; D remains unclear. The CDR3 runs 9 residues. Germline CDR1 MNHEY, CDR2 SMNVEV (reference sequence). The CDR3 sequence: CASGYEQCF. In DNA, the CDR3 is TGTGCCAGCGGCTACGAGCAGTGCTTC.

This clonotype has just a few counts. The CDR3 sequence is CASSVSGVLDTQYF. DNA of the CDR3: TGTGCCAGCAGCGTTTCGGGGGTCCTCGATACGCAGTATTTT. This rearrangement joins TRBV9 to TRBJ2-3; D is possibly TRBD2 (6 bases). Per the germline V gene, CDR1 is SGDLS and CDR2 is YYNGEE. V was trimmed by 2 bases and J by 6 bases, leaving 13 bases between them. This CDR3 is 14 amino acids long.

This clonotype showed up many times. This sequence joins TRBV29-1 and TRBJ2-7; perhaps D is TRBD1 or TRBD2 (5 bases each). Between the trimmed V and J ends, which lost 7 bases and 2 bases, there was a span of 9 bases. CDR1 SQVTM and CDR2 ANQGSEA come from the germline V gene. The CDR3 length is 11 residues. The CDR3 nucleotides read TGCAGCGCCAGGGACGCCTACGAGCAGTACTTC. Its protein is CSARDAYEQYF.

This clonotype has more than one count but fewer than ten. The chain joins TRBV27 to TRBJ1-2, with 7 bases lining up with TRBD1. This CDR3 comprises 19 residues. Germline V CDR1 and CDR2: MNHEY, SMNVEV (reference sequence). V shed 4 bases, J shed 8 bases, and the junction held 25 bases outside the gene matches. CDR3 in DNA: TGTGCCAGCAGTTCGACAGGGAAGCTTTTGATAACGGGACGGAACGGCTACACCTTC. Amino acids: CASSSTGKLLITGRNGYTF.

This clonotype has just one count. The chain recombines TRBV2 with TRBJ2-2; D unresolved. CDR1 and CDR2 from the germline V gene are SNHLY and FYNNEI. The germline V and J ends were trimmed by 10 bases and 4 bases, with 10 bases remaining between them. The CDR3 consists of 12 residues. The CDR3 region is CATDGPTGELFF. In DNA form, the CDR3 reads TGTGCCACCGACGGACCCACCGGGGAGCTGTTTTTT.